One sample yielded the 5 T cell receptor beta chains listed below, sequenced in a study of blood T cells in healthy people across ages. Primed by a sample-barcoded 5' primer and a J-beta primer mix, a second PCR proceeded for roughly 6 to 12 cycles. TCRdb used MiXCR to reprocess the 5' RACE reads, holding one entry per CDR3 protein. This sample carries roughly 900,000 distinct CDR3 sequences, under 30% of them seen once, and the ten largest clones take roughly 17%. The sequenced sample consisted of blood. The source is a woman of 80 years or more in good health.

The sample holds many counts of this clonotype. The V call is TRBV10-1, the J call TRBJ2-3; D is unresolved. With 3 bases removed from V and 2 bases from J, the gap between germline ends came to 12 bases. This CDR3 is 15 amino acids long. Germline V lookup: CDR1 WNHNN, CDR2 SYGVQD (reference sequence). The DNA of the CDR3 is TGCGCCAGCAGTGATACAGAGCTGTTCACAGATACGCAGTATTTT. Protein sequence: CASSDTELFTDTQYF.

This chain connects TRBV7-2 to TRBJ1-3; no clear D. V was trimmed by 5 bases and J by 5 bases, leaving 4 bases between them. Germline CDR1 is SGHTA and CDR2 is FQGNSA. This CDR3 comprises 11 residues. In DNA, the CDR3 is TGTGCCAGCAGCGACCGAAACACCATATATTTT. Translated, it gives CASSDRNTIYF.

V is TRBV2 and J is TRBJ1-6, with D unresolved. This CDR3 has 13 amino acids. The ends were cut back, 6 bases at V and 15 bases at J, with 18 bases in the middle. Germline-derived CDR1 and CDR2 are SNHLY and FYNNEI. The CDR3 bases are TGTGCCAGCAGGGCTATAGTAGGTTTGGACCTCCACTTT. This encodes CASRAIVGLDLHF.

The sample holds many counts of this clonotype. The DNA for the CDR3 is TGTGCCAGCAGCTTAACGGGGCTACCCCCAGATACGCAGTATTTT. Protein: CASSLTGLPPDTQYF. J is TRBJ2-3 and V is TRBV11-2; TRBD1 or TRBD2 may be the D gene (5 bases each). Germline V gene data show CDR1 as SGHAT and CDR2 as FQNNGV. Trimming removed 2 bases from V and 4 bases from J, with 13 bases in between. The CDR3 covers 15 residues.

In its sample, this clonotype was seen once. It may be a read error: a sequence one base away is much more abundant. This chain joins TRBV3-1 and TRBJ2-1; D unclear. The CDR3 spans 12 residues. CDR1 and CDR2 (germline): LGHDT, YNNKEL (reference sequence). CDR3 DNA: TGTGCCGGCAGCCAAGCTTACAATGAGCAGTTCTTC. It codes for CAGSQAYNEQFF.